This T cell receptor beta chain was captured in a study of OX40 agonist ivuxolimab in advanced cancers. With respect to the entire study: Ivuxolimab was a fully human IgG2 agonistic monoclonal antibody targeting the costimulatory receptor OX40 (CD134). The monotherapy dose-escalation portion (N ≈ 55 patients) of the phase I ivuxolimab trial is reported in the paper. In the dose-escalation cohort, 65% to 90% of patients were male, and the mean age was approximately 60 years, with a range of about 23 to 80. Partial responses were achieved by three dose-escalation patients, of whom one had hepatocellular carcinoma and two had cutaneous melanoma. Prior anti-PD-1, anti-PD-L1 or anti-CTLA-4 therapy was permitted, and checkpoint inhibitors had been received by roughly 42% of dose-escalation patients. The point of sequencing TCRbeta in the periphery was to test whether ivuxolimab changed TCR sequence diversity and drove clonal T-cell expansion. Intravenous ivuxolimab was administered to patients every 2 weeks at six dose levels: 0.01, 0.1, 0.3, 1.5, 3 and 10 mg/kg. Of the roughly 52 dose-escalation patients, hepatocellular carcinoma was present in about 20, melanoma in roughly 15, renal cell carcinoma in 9 and head and neck cancer in 9.

Results and caveats for the whole study, not just this receptor: In partial responders in the 0.1-3.0 mg/kg groups, normalized peripheral clonal expansion was found to be among the lowest, especially among CD8+ T cells. Low levels of normalized T-cell clonal expansion were also seen in some patients who did not respond. After ivuxolimab, more expanded clones were found on average in CD8+ T cells than in CD4+ T cells. The antigen specificity of the peripheral T cells that underwent clonal expansion was not determined. At doses of 0.1 to 3.0 mg/kg, clonal expansion of both CD4+ and CD8+ T cells in blood was seen between baseline and week 6.

The CDR3 sequence holds 13 residues, the cysteine and phenylalanine included. The entry retains the CDR3 DNA only, 39 bases that are in frame from base 1. CDR1 and CDR2 were assigned from the germline V gene as SGHDT and YYEEEE. The junction carries 12 bases between V and J, which are trimmed by 4 bases and 4 bases respectively. For sequencing of the TCRbeta CDR3 region, genomic DNA was extracted from the sorted cells. The immunoSEQ Assay was used to sequence the TCRbeta CDR3 regions. As stored in TCRdb, this immuneACCESS dataset retains in-frame rearrangements with V and J assigned. A fraction of the clones does not appear; measured against another copy, unresolved V genes explain less than half of the discrepancy, and the remainder lacks a known reason. The sample table lists 35,000 to 50,000 clones, about 89% of them with a count of one. About 0.6% of the sample is taken by the ten largest. This clone showed up just a few times. Its antigen remains undetermined. The sample holds no much larger clone one base away, and base qualities are not on file.

Patients with autoimmune disease history or receiving systemic immunosuppression were excluded from the trial. In every dose cohort, peripheral blood was drawn for TCR sequencing at baseline, cycle 4 day 1, and cycle 7 day 1. The samples were drawn from a first-in-human, open-label, multicenter phase I dose-escalation trial of ivuxolimab. Adults with locally advanced or metastatic head and neck squamous cell, hepatocellular, melanoma or renal cell carcinoma were enrolled in the trial. Before TCR sequencing, CD4+ T cells and CD8+ T cells from peripheral blood were sorted into separate populations. The chain couples TRBV5-6 to TRBJ2-7, with TRBD2 as a weak D call on 6 bases. This receptor was taken from an adult with an advanced solid tumor such as melanoma, head and neck, liver or kidney cancer. The sequencing used CD4+ or CD8+ T cells sorted from blood, collected in a trial of the OX40 agonist ivuxolimab. The nucleotide sequence reads TGTGCCAGCAGCCGCCGGAGGGTGTACGAGCAGTACTTC. It codes for CASSRRRVYEQYF.